A selection of T cell receptor beta chains follows, all from one sample in a study of OX40 agonist ivuxolimab in advanced cancers. Sequencing used immunoSEQ multiplex PCR; TCRdb keeps in-frame clones, though not all of them. The sample holds approximately 13,000 clones, about 78% seen once. The sequencing here drew on CD4+ or CD8+ T cells sorted from blood, taken in a trial of the OX40 agonist ivuxolimab. Source of these receptors: an adult with an advanced solid tumor such as melanoma, head and neck, liver or kidney cancer. Each CDR3 is given without its conserved first and last residue.

TRBV7-9,TRBJ1-6,ASSLEAGPLH
TRBV15,.,ATSPDWGGTYEQY
TRBV9,TRBJ2-1,ASSSPDGRAYNEQF
TRBV7-9,TRBJ2-1,ASSHWTSGDEQF
TRBV4-2,TRBJ1-1,ASSPFPQGSYTEAF
TRBV28,TRBJ1-1,ASSLFQGYTEAF
TRBV7-2,TRBJ2-5,ASSLNGAGGGETQY
TRBV13,TRBJ2-1,ASGLAGGPSNEQF
TRBV30,TRBJ2-7,AWSFNPAIYEQY
TRBV19,TRBJ2-5,AVGLADQETQY
TRBV28,TRBJ1-5,ASSPHQVQPQH
TRBV27,TRBJ2-1,ASSTIGLMGSNEQF
TRBV7-9,TRBJ1-2,ASRDVGSRFWSSSGYT
TRBV29-1,TRBJ2-1,SVVDRDRVYNEQF
TRBV5-8,TRBJ2-7,ASSSGTGDFYEQY
TRBV18,TRBJ1-1,ASSPVQANTEAF
TRBV15,TRBJ2-7,ATSRAPVFGQY
TRBV19,TRBJ1-3,ASSNGRIIGNTIY
TRBV6-1,TRBJ2-7,ASPASGYEQY
TRBV7-9,TRBJ2-5,ASSPPLAGVGETQY
TRBV5-5,TRBJ1-4,ASSLALTGMGEKLF
TRBV14,TRBJ2-6,ASSPILQGSGANVLT
TRBV13,TRBJ1-5,ASSLKGPNQPQH
TRBV7-6,TRBJ2-1,ASSLEIRVNSGTYNEQF
TRBV13,TRBJ2-1,ASSLGLAGTRRNEQF
TRBV28,TRBJ1-2,ASSLRGMEYGYT
TRBV5-8,TRBJ2-1,ASSGDRAVYEQF
TRBV19,TRBJ2-7,ASSIGLGYEQY
TRBV7-9,TRBJ1-1,ASRLDSNTEAF
TRBV7-7,TRBJ1-4,ASSSGSGQGAHGEKLF
TRBV11-2,TRBJ2-7,ASSLGDRAGEQY
TRBV27,TRBJ2-1,ASSSQYNEQF
TRBV9,TRBJ2-3,ASSVVAEGAQY
TRBV6-5,TRBJ2-7,ASSATSGYEQY
TRBV21-1,TRBJ1-1,ASSGAGGTEAF
TRBV5-6,TRBJ2-5,ASSGTSGQETQY
TRBV4-2,TRBJ2-3,ASSQDVGLAGVGTDTQY
TRBV2,TRBJ2-2,ASSDRHTGELF
TRBV2,TRBJ2-7,ASSERGRIYEQY
TRBV27,TRBJ2-1,ASSHRSSYNEQF
TRBV6-4,TRBJ2-3,ASSEASTDTQY
TRBV6-4,TRBJ2-3,ASSEGPSADTQY
TRBV27,TRBJ2-2,ASSFRTFTGELF
TRBV27,TRBJ1-2,ASSLGGSGGYT
TRBV29-1,TRBJ2-1,SVVPYNEQF
TRBV2,TRBJ2-2,ASTQRALWGGTGELF
TRBV19,TRBJ1-5,ASSIDSGTENQPQH
TRBV28,TRBJ2-5,ASSSWTSGRAGEETQY
TRBV15,TRBJ1-1,ATSRDRQGAKGF
TRBV5-4,TRBJ1-1,ASSLMLMNTEAF
TRBV6-6,TRBJ2-1,ASSITENNEQF